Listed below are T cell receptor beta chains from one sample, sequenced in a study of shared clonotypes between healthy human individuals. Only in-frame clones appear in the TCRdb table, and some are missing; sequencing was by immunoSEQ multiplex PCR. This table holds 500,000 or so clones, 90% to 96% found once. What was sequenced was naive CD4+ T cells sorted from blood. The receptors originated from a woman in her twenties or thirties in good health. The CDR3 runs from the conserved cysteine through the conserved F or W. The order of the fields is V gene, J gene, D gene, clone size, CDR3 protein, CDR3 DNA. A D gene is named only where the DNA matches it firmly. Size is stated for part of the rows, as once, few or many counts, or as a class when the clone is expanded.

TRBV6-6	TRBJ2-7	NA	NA	CASSSRIGSSYEQYF	TGTGCCAGCAGTTCCCGTATCGGGAGCTCGTACGAGCAGTACTTC
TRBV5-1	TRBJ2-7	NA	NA	CASSLTASYEQYF	TGCGCCAGCAGCTTGACAGCATCCTACGAGCAGTACTTC
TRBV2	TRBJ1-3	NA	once	CASSGVQTSGNTIYF	TGTGCCAGCAGTGGAGTCCAGACCTCTGGAAACACCATATATTTT
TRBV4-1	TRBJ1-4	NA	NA	CASSLIVSEKLFF	TGCGCCAGCAGCCTGATCGTCAGTGAAAAACTGTTTTTT
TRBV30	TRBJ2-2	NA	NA	CACQFAGRRNGELFF	TGTGCCTGTCAATTTGCGGGGAGAAGGAACGGGGAGCTGTTTTTT
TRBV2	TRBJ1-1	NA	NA	CASSVDGRRASEAFF	TGTGCCAGCAGTGTCGATGGCAGAAGAGCGTCTGAAGCTTTCTTT
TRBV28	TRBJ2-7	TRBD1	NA	CASRGTGIPYEQYF	TGTGCCAGCAGGGGGACAGGCATTCCCTACGAGCAGTACTTC
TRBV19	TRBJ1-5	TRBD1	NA	CASSITGQGPNQPQHF	TGTGCCAGTAGTATCACGGGACAGGGCCCAAATCAGCCCCAGCATTTT
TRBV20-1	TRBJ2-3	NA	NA	CSASNTDTQYF	TGCAGTGCGTCGAACACAGATACGCAGTATTTT
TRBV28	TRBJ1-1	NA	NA	CASRPPGNTEAFF	TGTGCCAGCAGGCCTCCCGGAAACACTGAAGCTTTCTTT
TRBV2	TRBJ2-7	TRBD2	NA	CASSETSGTYEQYF	TGTGCCAGCAGTGAAACTAGCGGAACCTACGAGCAGTACTTC
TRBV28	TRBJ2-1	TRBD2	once	CASTSGGPLDEQFF	TGTGCCAGCACTTCGGGAGGGCCCTTGGATGAGCAGTTCTTC
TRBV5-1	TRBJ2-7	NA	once	CASSLGEVSYEQYF	TGCGCCAGCAGCTTGGGGGAGGTTAGCTACGAGCAGTACTTC
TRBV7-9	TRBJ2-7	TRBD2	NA	CASSRGRAYEQYF	TGTGCCAGCAGCCGTGGGAGGGCCTACGAGCAGTACTTC
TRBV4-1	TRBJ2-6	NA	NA	CASSHEYWGANVLTF	TGCGCCAGCAGCCATGAATATTGGGGGGCCAACGTCCTGACTTTC
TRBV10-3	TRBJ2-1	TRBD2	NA	CAIEREGRDEQFF	TGTGCCATCGAGCGGGAGGGTAGAGATGAGCAGTTCTTC
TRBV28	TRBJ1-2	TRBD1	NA	CASSFRDRTGYTF	TGTGCCAGCAGTTTTAGGGACAGGACAGGCTACACCTTC
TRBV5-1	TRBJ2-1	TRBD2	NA	CASSTSSGSAYEQFF	TGCGCCAGCAGCACCTCTAGCGGGAGTGCCTATGAGCAGTTCTTC
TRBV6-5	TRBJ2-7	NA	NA	CASSSPGGGRSYEQYF	TGTGCCAGCAGTTCCCCCGGTGGAGGACGCTCCTACGAGCAGTACTTC
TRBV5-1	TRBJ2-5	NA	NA	CASSLKGSAETQYF	TGCGCCAGCAGCTTGAAGGGGTCGGCTGAGACCCAGTACTTC
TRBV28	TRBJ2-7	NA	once	CASSTRQRSSYEQYF	TGTGCCAGCAGTACCAGACAACGGAGCTCCTACGAGCAGTACTTC
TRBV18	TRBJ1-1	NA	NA	CASSPNREQGGEAAFF	TGTGCCAGCTCACCAAATCGCGAACAGGGAGGGGAGGCAGCTTTCTTT
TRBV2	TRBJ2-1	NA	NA	CASRGAGDEQFF	TGTGCCAGCAGGGGGGCCGGCGATGAGCAGTTCTTC
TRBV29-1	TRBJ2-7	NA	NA	CSVVVGGDEQYF	TGCAGCGTTGTGGTCGGAGGCGACGAGCAGTACTTC
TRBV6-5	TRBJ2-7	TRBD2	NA	CASSYWEGPYEQYF	TGTGCCAGCAGTTACTGGGAGGGGCCCTACGAGCAGTACTTC
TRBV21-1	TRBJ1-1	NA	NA	CASSNRQGSVRYTEAFF	TGTGCCAGCAGCAACCGACAGGGAAGTGTTCGGTACACTGAAGCTTTCTTT
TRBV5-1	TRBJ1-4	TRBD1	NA	CASNSGQGANEKLFF	TGCGCCAGCAACTCGGGACAGGGGGCTAATGAAAAACTGTTTTTT
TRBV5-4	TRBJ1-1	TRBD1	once	CASSRGQGRLNTEAFF	TGTGCCAGCAGCCGCGGACAGGGGAGACTGAACACTGAAGCTTTCTTT
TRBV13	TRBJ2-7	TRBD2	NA	CASSPGLAGSYEQYF	TGTGCCAGCAGCCCGGGACTAGCGGGCTCCTACGAGCAGTACTTC
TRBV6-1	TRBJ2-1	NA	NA	CASSERGNEQFF	TGTGCCAGCAGTGAACGAGGAAATGAGCAGTTCTTC
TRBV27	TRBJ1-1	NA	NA	CASSLSGYTKAFF	TGTGCCAGCAGTTTATCGGGCTATACTAAAGCTTTCTTT
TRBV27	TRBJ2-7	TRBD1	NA	CASSHGTGIGYEQYF	TGTGCCAGCAGTCACGGGACAGGGATTGGTTACGAGCAGTACTTC
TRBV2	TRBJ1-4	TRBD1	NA	CASSEMGTATNEKLFF	TGTGCCAGCAGTGAGATGGGGACAGCAACTAATGAAAAACTGTTTTTT
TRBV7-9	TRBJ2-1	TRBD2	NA	CASSPAGGPGNEQFF	TGTGCCAGCAGCCCAGCGGGAGGGCCCGGGAATGAGCAGTTCTTC
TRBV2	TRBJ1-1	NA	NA	CASSPGPHRENTEAFF	TGTGCCAGCAGCCCTGGGCCCCACAGGGAGAACACTGAAGCTTTCTTT
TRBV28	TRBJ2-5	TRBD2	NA	CASSFTASGSARKTQYF	TGTGCCAGCAGTTTTACGGCTAGCGGGAGTGCTAGAAAGACCCAGTACTTC
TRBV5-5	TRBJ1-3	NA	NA	CASSQTVSGNTIYF	TGTGCCAGCAGTCAGACAGTCTCTGGAAACACCATATATTTT
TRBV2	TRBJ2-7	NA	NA	CASSFYFDSYEQYF	TGTGCCAGCAGCTTCTACTTCGACTCCTACGAGCAGTACTTC
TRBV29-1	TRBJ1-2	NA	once	CSGGLDESGYTF	TGCAGCGGGGGACTGGACGAAAGTGGCTACACCTTC
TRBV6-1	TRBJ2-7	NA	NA	CASSAGYGYEQYF	TGTGCCAGCAGTGCGGGGTATGGGTACGAGCAGTACTTC
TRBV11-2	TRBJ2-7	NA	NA	CASSLAGNEQYF	TGTGCCAGCAGCTTAGCGGGCAACGAGCAGTACTTC
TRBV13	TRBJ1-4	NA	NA	CASSPGGSNEKLFF	TGTGCCAGCAGCCCGGGGGGATCGAATGAAAAACTGTTTTTT
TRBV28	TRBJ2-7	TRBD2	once	CASSLYPGLAGEGAGVEQYF	TGTGCCAGCAGTTTATATCCGGGACTAGCGGGAGAGGGGGCCGGGGTAGAGCAGTACTTC
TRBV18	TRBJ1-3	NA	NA	CASSAGDGNTIYF	TGTGCCAGCTCAGCCGGCGATGGAAACACCATATATTTT
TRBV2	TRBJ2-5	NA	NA	CASSEGQPETQYF	TGTGCCAGCAGTGAAGGACAACCGGAGACCCAGTACTTC